In this sample, the clone carrying this T cell receptor (beta chain) turned up once. The CDR3 is 15 amino acids. Germline values: CDR1 MGHDK, CDR2 SYGVNS. With 0 bases removed from V and 2 bases from J, the gap between germline ends came to 11 bases. Here immunoSEQ multiplex PCR was the method, and the copy in TCRdb shows in-frame clones only, minus some. Of some 2,500,000 clones in the sample, roughly 93% were seen once. The data stem from a study of shared clonotypes between healthy human individuals. The sequence came from a man younger than 35 in good health. Some clones in this sample may be carry-over from other donors' samples. Source material: naive CD4+ T cells from PBMCs. The subset: CD45RA+ positively selected. The J gene is TRBJ2-7, the V gene TRBV25-1; weak D call: TRBD2 (6 bases). CDR3 sequence (DNA): TGTGCCAGCAGTGAATATGGTCCTAGCGCCTACGAGCAGTACTTC. Its translation: CASSEYGPSAYEQYF.